This is a list of T cell receptor beta chains from one sample in a study of CD8+CD57+ T cells in acquired aplastic anemia. MiXCR, run by TCRdb on the reads, gives a single entry per CDR3 protein. The data hold 150,000 to 200,000 distinct CDR3 sequences, with roughly 48% observed a single time. Sequenced material: sorted CD4+, CD8+, or CD8+CD57+ T cells (not recorded which) from PBMCs. These receptors were collected from a human donor with aplastic anemia. Each CDR3 is given with its conserved first and last residue. The D gene is left open where the match is weak. The listing skips clone size in some rows; elsewhere it reads once, few, many or a size class.

J | size | D | V | CDR3 | DNA
TRBJ2-3 | many | - | TRBV5-1 | CASSLAGNSGTDTQYF | TGCGCCAGCAGCTTGGCTGGCAATTCAGGCACAGATACGCAGTATTTT
TRBJ2-2 | - | - | TRBV10-3 | CAISDPLAGELFF | TGTGCCATCAGTGACCCTCTGGCCGGGGAGCTGTTTTTT
TRBJ2-1 | - | - | TRBV24-1 | CATSATRGSLYNEQFF | TGTGCCACCAGTGCAACAAGGGGCAGTTTATACAATGAGCAGTTCTTC
TRBJ2-5 | many | - | TRBV5-1 | CASSRTGLQETQYF | TGCGCCAGCAGCAGGACGGGCCTCCAAGAGACCCAGTACTTC
TRBJ2-3 | many | - | TRBV20-1 | CSASPFAGSGGTDTQYF | TGCAGTGCTAGCCCCTTCGCGGGGAGTGGGGGCACAGATACGCAGTATTTT
TRBJ1-1 | many | TRBD1 | TRBV12-3/TRBV12-4 | CASRGQGLPKAFF | TGTGCCAGCAGAGGACAGGGCCTCCCCAAAGCTTTCTTT
TRBJ2-6 | - | - | TRBV6-5 | CASSSTDNVLTF | TGTGCCAGCAGTTCCACAGACAACGTCCTGACTTTC
TRBJ2-7 | - | - | TRBV7-2 | CASSFGGAYEQYF | TGTGCCAGCAGCTTTGGCGGGGCCTACGAGCAGTACTTC
TRBJ1-6 | - | - | TRBV7-8 | CASRGASASPLHF | TGTGCCAGCAGAGGGGCTTCCGCCTCACCCCTCCACTTT
TRBJ1-6 | - | TRBD1 | TRBV27 | CASSPRGQNNSPLHF | TGTGCCAGCAGCCCCAGGGGACAGAATAATTCACCCCTCCACTTT
TRBJ1-2 | - | TRBD1 | TRBV5-1 | CASSSWTGDDYGYTF | TGCGCCAGCAGCTCCTGGACAGGGGATGACTATGGCTACACCTTC
TRBJ2-7 | many | - | TRBV7-9 | CASSSRRVGQYF | TGTGCCAGCAGCTCCCGGCGGGTAGGGCAGTACTTC
TRBJ2-2 | few | TRBD2 | TRBV3-1 | CASRPRQGTSGKTYTGELFF | TGTGCCAGCCGCCCTCGACAGGGTACTAGCGGGAAAACCTACACCGGGGAGCTGTTTTTT
TRBJ2-1 | few | TRBD2 | TRBV5-1 | CASRVAGGTSYNEQFF | TGCGCCAGCAGGGTAGCGGGGGGAACCTCCTACAATGAGCAGTTCTTC
TRBJ1-2 | medium-sized | - | TRBV2 | CARNRGTYGYTF | TGTGCCCGAAATAGGGGGACCTATGGCTACACCTTC
TRBJ2-5 | - | - | TRBV19 | CASSMDRTSAQYF | TGTGCCAGTAGTATGGATAGGACATCGGCCCAGTACTTC
TRBJ1-1 | many | - | TRBV20-1 | CSARNAQGLPEAFF | TGCAGTGCTAGAAACGCACAGGGTTTGCCTGAAGCTTTCTTT
TRBJ1-5 | many | - | TRBV7-2 | CASSSREGNQPQHF | TGTGCCAGCAGCTCGAGGGAGGGGAACCAGCCCCAACATTTT
TRBJ2-7 | many | TRBD1 | TRBV9 | CASSVGAGGREQYF | TGTGCCAGCAGCGTAGGGGCAGGGGGCCGAGAGCAGTACTTC
TRBJ2-1 | - | TRBD2 | TRBV19 | CASRRGLASNEQFF | TGTGCCAGTAGGCGGGGACTAGCGAGCAATGAGCAGTTCTTC
TRBJ1-6 | many | TRBD1 | TRBV28 | CASTKGTGAYSPLHF | TGTGCCAGCACCAAAGGGACAGGAGCGTATTCACCCCTCCACTTT
TRBJ2-2 | - | - | TRBV20-1 | CSAISATNTGELFF | TGCAGTGCCATCTCGGCCACGAACACCGGGGAGCTGTTTTTT
TRBJ2-7 | many | - | TRBV7-2 | CASSLAGATYEQYF | TGTGCCAGCAGCTTAGCGGGGGCAACCTACGAGCAGTACTTC
TRBJ2-7 | many | - | TRBV19 | CASSLKTASVESYEQYF | TGTGCCAGTAGTCTCAAGACAGCTAGCGTTGAGTCCTACGAGCAGTACTTC
TRBJ2-2 | many | - | TRBV9 | CASSPELGGAGELFF | TGTGCCAGCAGCCCAGAGTTGGGGGGCGCCGGGGAGCTGTTTTTT
TRBJ2-3 | few | TRBD2 | TRBV19 | CASTGLAGGVDTQYF | TGTGCCAGTACCGGCCTAGCGGGGGGGGTGGATACGCAGTATTTT
TRBJ2-7 | few | TRBD1 | TRBV10-2 | CASSEEGTGASYEQYF | TGCGCCAGCAGTGAGGAAGGGACAGGGGCATCCTACGAGCAGTACTTC
TRBJ2-1 | - | - | TRBV7-3 | CASSLEGGTWDEQFF | TGTGCCAGCAGCTTAGAGGGGGGGACCTGGGATGAGCAGTTCTTC
TRBJ2-5 | - | - | TRBV2 | CASSALLRAQETQYF | TGTGCCAGCAGTGCGCTTTTACGTGCTCAAGAGACCCAGTACTTC
TRBJ2-7 | - | TRBD2 | TRBV20-1 | CSASPLGTSGGYEQYF | TGCAGTGCTTCCCCGCTGGGGACTAGCGGGGGGTACGAGCAGTACTTC
TRBJ2-3 | many | - | TRBV28 | CASTSYLDTQYF | TGTGCCAGCACCTCTTATCTAGATACGCAGTATTTT
TRBJ1-2 | once | - | TRBV24-1 | CATSESQARGYTF | TGTGCCACCAGTGAAAGCCAGGCTCGGGGCTACACCTTC
TRBJ1-5 | - | - | TRBV9 | CASSVGGHVNQPQHF | TGTGCCAGCAGCGTAGGAGGACATGTCAATCAGCCCCAGCATTTT
TRBJ1-2 | - | - | TRBV19 | CASSIGGVNTF | TGTGCCAGTAGTATCGGGGGGGTAAACACCTTC
TRBJ2-3 | - | TRBD2 | TRBV5-4 | CASSLTSGGSTDTQYF | TGTGCCAGCAGCTTGACTAGCGGTGGGAGCACAGATACGCAGTATTTT
TRBJ2-5 | few | - | TRBV30 | CAWFRLVQETQYF | TGTGCCTGGTTTAGACTAGTCCAAGAGACCCAGTACTTC
TRBJ1-5 | - | TRBD1 | TRBV20-1 | CSASPGQPNQPQHF | TGCAGTGCTAGCCCGGGACAGCCTAATCAGCCCCAGCATTTT
TRBJ2-7 | few | - | TRBV5-1 | CASSLVSHYEQYF | TGCGCCAGCAGCTTGGTTTCACATTACGAGCAGTACTTC
TRBJ1-2 | - | - | TRBV20-1 | CSARWDTTNYGYTF | TGCAGTGCCCGCTGGGACACTACTAACTATGGCTACACCTTC
TRBJ1-1 | - | - | TRBV6-6 | CASSYSPAKGDTEAFF | TGTGCCAGCAGTTACTCTCCGGCGAAGGGGGACACTGAAGCTTTCTTT
TRBJ2-7 | many | - | TRBV19 | CASSIGGAYEQYF | TGTGCCAGTAGTATAGGAGGGGCCTACGAGCAGTACTTC
TRBJ2-3 | many | - | TRBV2 | CASRELAWAQYF | TGTGCCAGCAGAGAGCTAGCTTGGGCGCAGTATTTT
TRBJ2-3 | - | TRBD2 | TRBV6-4 | CASSETAGGSDTQYF | TGTGCCAGCAGTGAGACAGCGGGGGGTTCAGATACGCAGTATTTT
TRBJ1-3 | - | - | TRBV15 | CATSREGGQGNTIYF | TGTGCCACCAGCAGAGAGGGGGGGCAAGGAAACACCATATATTTT
TRBJ2-1 | - | TRBD1 | TRBV29-1 | CSVASGTGHEQFF | TGCAGCGTTGCATCGGGGACAGGGCACGAGCAGTTCTTC
TRBJ1-6 | - | - | TRBV19 | CASSIERQNSPLHF | TGTGCCAGTAGTATAGAAAGACAGAATTCACCCCTCCACTTT
TRBJ1-2 | many | - | TRBV28 | CASSLRYTGYTF | TGTGCCAGCAGTTTGCGGTATACCGGCTACACCTTC
TRBJ2-1 | - | - | TRBV5-1 | CASSLAYGSGGASYDEQFF | TGCGCCAGCAGCTTGGCCTATGGAAGCGGAGGGGCCTCCTACGATGAGCAGTTCTTC
TRBJ2-5 | few | TRBD1 | TRBV6-2/TRBV6-3 | CASRSTGGAETQYF | TGTGCCAGCAGGTCAACAGGGGGCGCAGAGACCCAGTACTTC
TRBJ1-5 | few | TRBD1 | TRBV4-2 | CASSQDWQGAHDQPQHF | TGTGCCAGCAGCCAAGATTGGCAGGGGGCCCATGATCAGCCCCAGCATTTT
TRBJ2-2 | - | - | TRBV7-9 | CASSLRNNGELFF | TGTGCCAGCAGCTTAAGGAACAACGGGGAGCTGTTTTTT
TRBJ1-1 | few | - | TRBV11-1 | CASSSLGPTEAFF | TGTGCCAGCAGCAGTTTAGGTCCCACTGAAGCTTTCTTT